What follows describes a single T cell receptor beta chain. The target antigen is unknown. This entry comes from a study of T cells in Graves' hyperthyroidism and ophthalmopathy. Ophthalmopathy patients showed a Clinical Activity Score of at least 3, NOSPECS grade of at least 4 and duration under 3 months. The authors obtained PBMCs from over 8.5 ml of fresh peripheral blood. TCR beta CDR3 sequences were amplified from RNA transcripts. An initial round of RT-PCR targeting the TCR CDR3 relied on the HTBI primer set. TCRdb analysed the multiplex PCR reads with MiXCR anew, one entry per CDR3 protein. The sample records about 640,000 distinct CDR3 sequences, about 20% being singletons. The CDR3 runs 14 residues. The germline V gene has CDR1 SGHDN and CDR2 FVKESK. V lost 4 bases to trimming and J lost 5 bases; unmatched junction nucleotides: 4. General study results and limits: A model of 13 V-J features distinguished ophthalmopathy from stable hyperthyroidism. Most thyroid clonotypes expanded above 0.001 were also detected in blood.

The chain employs TRBV14 and TRBJ1-1, with 10 bases matching TRBD1. The sequenced sample consisted of blood. The receptor's source is a man aged 25-45 years with Graves' ophthalmopathy. The CDR3 protein is CASSRTGGATEAFF. The CDR3 DNA reads as TGTGCCAGCAGCCGGACAGGGGGAGCTACTGAAGCTTTCTTT.